These 28 T cell receptor beta chains share one sample of origin, sequenced in a study of vaccination and CD4 T cells after COVID-19. Stated time point: late sampling 161 to 241 days after vaccination in three convalescent patients. TCRdb itself ran the PCR reads through MiXCR, one entry per CDR3 protein. The sample shows some 33,000 distinct CDR3 sequences, under 45% of them seen only once. The source was CD4+ T cells from blood, collected about 7 months after SARS-CoV-2 vaccination. These receptors came from a human donor who had recovered from COVID-19.

This clonotype was counted a few times. The rearrangement joins TRBV28 to TRBJ2-7; no clear D gene. The CDR3 spans 15 residues. Germline V gives CDR1 MDHEN, CDR2 SYDVKM. The V and J ends lost 6 bases and 2 bases respectively, with 17 bases between them. CDR3 protein: CASSPLPGTTYEQYF. The DNA for the CDR3 is TGTGCCAGCAGCCCACTCCCCGGCACCACCTACGAGCAGTACTTC.

This clonotype was seen only a few times. The rearrangement links TRBV7-3 to TRBJ2-3, with a weak D call TRBD2 (6 bases). CDR1 is SGHTA, CDR2 FQGTGA, per germline. Trimming cost V 3 bases and J 1 base, with 8 bases left between them. The CDR3 sequence is 14 residues long. Here the CDR3 reads CASSFASGTDTQYF. CDR3 sequence (DNA): TGTGCCAGCAGCTTTGCTAGCGGCACAGATACGCAGTATTTT.

The chain carries TRBV4-1 and TRBJ2-3, with D possibly matching TRBD2 (5 bases). V lost 4 bases to trimming and J lost 3 bases, with 17 bases between them. This CDR3 contains 16 residues. From germline, CDR1 is MGHRA and CDR2 YSYEKL. As DNA, the CDR3 is TGCGCCAGCAGCCGCAGTGTGGGGTGGAGGACAGATACGCAGTATTTT. Translating gives CASSRSVGWRTDTQYF.

This clonotype was seen a few times. The chain joins TRBV2 to TRBJ2-7, with 8 bases that match TRBD2. The junction had 11 bases not matched to a gene; V was cut back by 9 bases and J by 4 bases. Germline values: CDR1 SNHLY, CDR2 FYNNEI. This CDR3 is 14 amino acids long. CDR3 amino acids: CASERERQGYEQYF. In DNA, the CDR3 is TGTGCCAGTGAGCGGGAGAGACAAGGATACGAGCAGTACTTC.

J is TRBJ1-5 and V is TRBV20-1; TRBD1 is a possible D gene (6 bases). The V end was cut by 0 bases, the J end by 2 bases, with 17 bases between. The CDR3 extends over 17 amino acids. Germline V gives CDR1 DFQATT, CDR2 SNEGSKA (reference sequence). CDR3 region: CSARDPLGGGGNQPQHF. The DNA for the CDR3 is TGCAGTGCTAGAGATCCCCTAGGCGGGGGCGGCAATCAGCCCCAGCATTTT.

This clonotype was seen once. The chain links TRBV5-8 to TRBJ1-6; D not certain. V was clipped by 0 bases and J by 2 bases, with 12 bases between them. Germline V gene data show CDR1 as SGHTS and CDR2 as YDEGEE. The CDR3 has 17 residues. The CDR3 coding sequence is TGTGCCAGCAGCTTGGAGAGCCGGTGGCCCTATAATTCACCCCTCCACTTT. This gives the protein CASSLESRWPYNSPLHF.

V and J are TRBV15 and TRBJ2-5; TRBD1 matches at 7 bases. In germline, CDR1 is LNHNV, CDR2 YYDKDF (reference sequence). Losses at the gene ends were 5 bases for V and 4 bases for J; bases not matched to a gene: 4. CDR3 length equals 13 residues. Here the CDR3 reads CATSGAGGETQYF. The CDR3 bases are TGTGCCACCAGCGGGGCAGGGGGAGAGACCCAGTACTTC.

The genes are TRBV7-2 and TRBJ2-2; D is uncertain. The length of the CDR3 is 14 residues. Germline loops: CDR1 SGHTA, CDR2 FQGNSA. Trimming pared 0 bases from V and 5 bases from J, leaving 7 bases between. CDR3: CASSLAGTTGELFF. DNA for the CDR3: TGTGCCAGCAGCTTAGCCGGCACAACCGGGGAGCTGTTTTTT.

The chain recombines TRBV7-7 with TRBJ2-1; 12 bases match TRBD2. The CDR3 extends over 16 amino acids. The germline gives CDR1 SSHAT, CDR2 FNYEAQ (reference sequence). J was trimmed by 9 bases and V by 5 bases; bases with no gene match: 11. The CDR3 region has the DNA TGTGCCAGCAGCGTGTCGACTAGCGGGAGTAACGCTGAGCAGTTCTTC. It yields the protein CASSVSTSGSNAEQFF.

The chain links TRBV7-9 to TRBJ2-1; TRBD1 might be the D (6 bases). Germline loops: CDR1 SEHNR, CDR2 FQNEAQ (reference sequence). Trimming took 2 bases from V and 9 from J, leaving 14 bases between them. The CDR3 is 14 residues long. The CDR3 reads CASSLLSKGGEQFF. CDR3 sequence (DNA): TGTGCCAGCAGCTTATTGTCAAAAGGGGGTGAGCAGTTCTTC. The variable domain in full, completed from reference TRBV7-9 and TRBJ2-1, reads DTGVSQNPRHKITKRGQNVTFRCDPISEHNRLYWYRQTLGQGPEFLTYFQNEAQLEKSRLLSDRFSAERPKGSFSTLEIQRTEQGDSAMYLCASSLLSKGGEQFFGPGTRLTVL.

The chain has TRBV7-2 and TRBJ2-5; possible D gene TRBD1, 5 bases. V lost 3 bases and J lost 3, with 8 bases in between. The CDR3 extends over 13 amino acids. Germline lookup yields CDR1 SGHTA and CDR2 FQGNSA. Here the CDR3 DNA reads TGTGCCAGCAGCTTGGGGCAAGAAGAGACCCAGTACTTC. Its translation is CASSLGQEETQYF.

The table lists this clonotype with a few counts. The CDR3 loop reads CASSPSGQGAGSPLHF. Here the CDR3 DNA reads TGTGCCAGCAGTCCCTCCGGACAGGGGGCGGGGTCACCCCTCCACTTT. The gene calls are TRBV28 and TRBJ1-6; 11 bases fit TRBD1. The germline V gene encodes CDR1 MDHEN and CDR2 SYDVKM. The CDR3 length is 16 residues. Unmatched junction bases numbered 10, after V lost 5 bases and J lost 10 bases.

This clonotype was seen only a few times. This chain links TRBV19 with TRBJ2-1, with D perhaps assigned TRBD1 or TRBD2 (5 bases each). With 5 bases removed from V and 9 bases from J, the gap between germline ends came to 17 bases. This CDR3 has 14 residues. Per germline, CDR1 LNHDA and CDR2 SQIVND (reference sequence). CDR3 region: CASSGRGESAEQFF. For the CDR3, the DNA is TGTGCCAGTAGTGGGCGAGGGGAATCGGCTGAGCAGTTCTTC. Full variable domain (rest looked up from reference TRBV19 and TRBJ2-1): DGGITQSPKYLFRKEGQNVTLSCEQNLNHDAMYWYRQDPGQGLRLIYYSQIVNDFQKGDIAEGYSVSREKKESFPLTVTSAQKNPTAFYLCASSGRGESAEQFFGPGTRLTVL.

The chain links TRBV28 to TRBJ2-5; TRBD2 aligns across 11 bases. The V gene's germline CDR1 is MDHEN and CDR2 SYDVKM. The junction had 5 bases not matched to a gene; V was cut back by 1 base and J by 4 bases. There are 16 residues in the CDR3. DNA of the CDR3: TGTGCCAGCAGTTTATTGACTAGCGGGACTGGAGAGACCCAGTACTTC. This codes for CASSLLTSGTGETQYF.

V and J are TRBV7-2 and TRBJ2-7, with a tentative D call TRBD2 (6 bases). Trimming removed 6 bases at V and 5 bases at J, with 14 bases between. Germline CDR1 is SGHTA and CDR2 is FQGNSA. The CDR3 spans 13 residues. Written as DNA, the CDR3 is TGTGCCAGCAGGCAGGGAGGAGGGAACGAGCAGTACTTC. Residues: CASRQGGGNEQYF. Full variable domain (remainder filled in from reference TRBV7-2 and TRBJ2-7): GAGVSQSPSNKVTEKGKDVELRCDPISGHTALYWYRQSLGQGLEFLIYFQGNSAPDKSGLPSDRFSAERTGGSVSTLTIQRTQQEDSAVYLCASRQGGGNEQYFGPGTRLTVT.

The V and J genes are TRBV6-5 and TRBJ2-7; D remains unclear. The length of the CDR3 is 13 residues. Between the trimmed V and J ends, which lost 0 bases and 3 bases, there was a span of 6 bases. CDR1 and CDR2 from the germline V gene are MNHEY and SVGAGI. The chain's CDR3 is CASSYSVSYEQYF. The CDR3 region has the DNA TGTGCCAGCAGTTACTCTGTTAGCTACGAGCAGTACTTC.

The rearrangement joins TRBV6-5 to TRBJ1-5, with D perhaps TRBD1 (5 bases). CDR1 is MNHEY, CDR2 SVGAGI, per germline. CDR3 length: 15 amino acids. V was clipped by 3 bases and J by 1 base, with 10 bases between them. CDR3 sequence reads: CASSYRPGSNQPQHF. The CDR3 region has the DNA TGTGCCAGCAGTTATCGTCCAGGGAGCAATCAGCCCCAGCATTTT.

The J gene is TRBJ2-3, the V gene TRBV20-1, with 12 bases that match TRBD2. The germline CDR1 and CDR2 sequences are DFQATT and SNEGSKA (reference sequence). With 0 bases clipped from V and 6 bases from J, the junction kept 13 bases outside the gene matches. This CDR3 spans 18 amino acids. The CDR3 coding sequence is TGCAGTGCTAGAGATAGCTGGGCTAGCGGGAGGGCGGGGGATACGCAGTATTTT. It codes for CSARDSWASGRAGDTQYF.

CDR3 loop: CASTGSGRSQYF. The CDR3 bases are TGTGCCAGCACGGGGAGCGGGAGGAGTCAGTACTTC. The rearrangement links TRBV2 to TRBJ2-7; 9 bases map to TRBD2. V shed 7 bases and J 10 bases; nucleotides not matched to a gene: 8. Per the germline V gene, CDR1 is SNHLY and CDR2 is FYNNEI. The length of the CDR3 is 12 residues.

The chain combines TRBV27 with TRBJ2-1; D unresolved. The germline CDR1 and CDR2 sequences are MNHEY and SMNVEV (reference sequence). This CDR3 has 15 amino acids. V was pared by 7 bases and J by 10 bases, with 23 bases between. The CDR3 loop reads CASKARQSGLGEQFF. CDR3 coding DNA: TGTGCCAGCAAAGCGCGCCAAAGTGGCTTGGGGGAGCAGTTCTTC.

This clonotype has a single count. The V call is TRBV10-3, the J call TRBJ1-6, with TRBD1 matching over 10 bases. CDR1 ENHRY and CDR2 SYGVKD come from the germline V gene. Trimming cost V 0 bases and J 11 bases; bases outside gene matches: 4. The length of the CDR3 is 15 residues. In DNA, the CDR3 is TGTGCCATCAGTGAGTCGGGACAGGGGTGGCCACCCCTCCACTTT. Residues: CAISESGQGWPPLHF.

For the CDR3, the DNA is TGTGCCACCAGTGATTCCGGGGTTAGCAATCAGCCCCAGCATTTT. It translates to CATSDSGVSNQPQHF. This chain links TRBV24-1 with TRBJ1-5; D gene unclear. Germline V gene sequence: CDR1 KGHDR, CDR2 SFDVKD. The CDR3 runs to 15 residues. V lost 2 bases and J lost 0, with 7 bases in between.

This clonotype appeared a few times. The chain links TRBV20-1 to TRBJ2-1; the match to TRBD1 covers 9 bases. The trim removed 3 bases at V and 12 bases at J, leaving 3 bases unmatched. This CDR3 is built from 11 residues. Germline CDR1 DFQATT, CDR2 SNEGSKA (reference sequence). Here the CDR3 DNA reads TGCAGTGCTAGGACAGGGGGAGGGCAGTTCTTC. It translates to CSARTGGGQFF.

This clonotype has just a few counts. The rearrangement links TRBV15 to TRBJ1-1; D is uncertain. The CDR3 spans 12 residues. Germline V gene lookup returns CDR1 LNHNV and CDR2 YYDKDF (reference sequence). V was cut by 4 bases and J by 4 bases, with 7 bases left in between. Here the CDR3 reads CATSKTGTEAFF. The CDR3 DNA follows: TGTGCCACCAGCAAAACGGGCACTGAAGCTTTCTTT. Using reference TRBV15 and TRBJ1-1 for the parts outside the CDR3, the full variable domain is DAMVIQNPRYQVTQFGKPVTLSCSQTLNHNVMYWYQQKSSQAPKLLFHYYDKDFNNEADTPDNFQSRRPNTSFCFLDIRSPGLGDTAMYLCATSKTGTEAFFGQGTRLTVV.

This rearrangement joins TRBV20-1 to TRBJ2-2, with 13 bases aligning to TRBD2. The V gene's germline CDR1 is DFQATT and CDR2 SNEGSKA (reference sequence). The CDR3 loop spans 15 amino acids. V gave up 3 bases and J gave up 5 bases; unmatched junction bases: 3. For the CDR3, the DNA is TGCAGTGCTAGTACTAGCGGGAGGGCTACCGGGGAGCTGTTTTTT. Protein sequence: CSASTSGRATGELFF.

A few counts support this clonotype. The V gene is TRBV20-1, the J gene TRBJ1-5; 7 nucleotides line up with TRBD1. The germline CDR1 and CDR2 sequences are DFQATT and SNEGSKA (reference sequence). Trimming at V came to 4 bases and at J to 8 bases, leaving 8 bases not matched to a gene. This CDR3 has 13 amino acids. DNA for the CDR3: TGCAGTGCTAACCGACAGGGTCCGGAGCCCCAGCATTTT. It specifies CSANRQGPEPQHF.

The chain combines TRBV4-1 with TRBJ2-5; D gene unclear. Trimming removed 1 base from V and 0 bases from J, with 9 bases in between. CDR3 size: 15 residues. The germline V gene encodes CDR1 MGHRA and CDR2 YSYEKL. The CDR3 spells CASSQATPHQETQYF. The CDR3 DNA reads as TGCGCCAGCAGCCAAGCGACACCGCACCAAGAGACCCAGTACTTC.

In this sample, this clonotype turned up a few times. The CDR3 sequence is CASSLAGNYGYTF. The CDR3 bases are TGTGCCAGCAGCTTGGCGGGGAACTATGGCTACACCTTC. This sequence joins TRBV5-4 and TRBJ1-2; the D is unclear. V lost 0 bases, J lost 2 bases, and 5 bases lay in between. The CDR3 length is 13 residues. CDR1 is SGHNT and CDR2 is YYREEE in the germline V gene (reference sequence).